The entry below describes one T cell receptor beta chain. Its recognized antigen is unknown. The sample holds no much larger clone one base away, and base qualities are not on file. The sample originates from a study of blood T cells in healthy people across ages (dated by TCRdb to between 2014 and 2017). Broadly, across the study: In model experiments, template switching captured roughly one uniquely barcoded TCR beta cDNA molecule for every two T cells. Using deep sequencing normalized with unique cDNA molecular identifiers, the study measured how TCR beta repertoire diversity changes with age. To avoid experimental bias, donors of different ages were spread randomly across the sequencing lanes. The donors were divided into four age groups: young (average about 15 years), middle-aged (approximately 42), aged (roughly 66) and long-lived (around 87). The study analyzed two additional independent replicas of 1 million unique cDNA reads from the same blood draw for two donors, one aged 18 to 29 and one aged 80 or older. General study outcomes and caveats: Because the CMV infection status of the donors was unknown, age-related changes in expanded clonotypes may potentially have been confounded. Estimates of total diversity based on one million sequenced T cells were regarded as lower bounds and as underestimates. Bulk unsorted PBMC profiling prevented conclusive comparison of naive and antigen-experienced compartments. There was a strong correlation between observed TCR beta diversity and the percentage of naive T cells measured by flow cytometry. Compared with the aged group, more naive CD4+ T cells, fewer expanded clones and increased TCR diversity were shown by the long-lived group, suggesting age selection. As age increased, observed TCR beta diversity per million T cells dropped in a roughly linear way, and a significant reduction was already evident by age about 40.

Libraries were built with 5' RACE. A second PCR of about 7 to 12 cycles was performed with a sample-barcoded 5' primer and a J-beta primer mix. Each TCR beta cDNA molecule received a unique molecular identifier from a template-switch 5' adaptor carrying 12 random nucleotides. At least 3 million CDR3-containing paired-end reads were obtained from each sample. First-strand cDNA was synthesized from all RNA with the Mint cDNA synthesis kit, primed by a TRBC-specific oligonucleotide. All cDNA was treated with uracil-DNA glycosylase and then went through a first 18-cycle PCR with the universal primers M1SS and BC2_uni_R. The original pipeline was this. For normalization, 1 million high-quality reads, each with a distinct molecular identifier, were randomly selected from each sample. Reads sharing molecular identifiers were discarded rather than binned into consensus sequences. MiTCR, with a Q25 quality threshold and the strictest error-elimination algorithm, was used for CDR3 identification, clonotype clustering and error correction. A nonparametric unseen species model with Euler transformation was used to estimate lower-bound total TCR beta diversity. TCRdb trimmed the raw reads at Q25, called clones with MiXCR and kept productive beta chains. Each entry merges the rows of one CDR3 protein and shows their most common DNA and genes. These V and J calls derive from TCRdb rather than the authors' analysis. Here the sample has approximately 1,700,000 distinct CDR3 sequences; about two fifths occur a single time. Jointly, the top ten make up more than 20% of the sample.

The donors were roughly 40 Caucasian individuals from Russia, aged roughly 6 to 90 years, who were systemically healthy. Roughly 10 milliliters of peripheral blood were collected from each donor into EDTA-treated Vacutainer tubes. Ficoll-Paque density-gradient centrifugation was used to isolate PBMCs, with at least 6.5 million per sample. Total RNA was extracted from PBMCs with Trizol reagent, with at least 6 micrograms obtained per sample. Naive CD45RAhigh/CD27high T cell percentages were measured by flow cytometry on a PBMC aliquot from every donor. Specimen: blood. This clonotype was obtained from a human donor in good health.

The sequenced DNA is TGCAGTGCTTTAGGACAGGGTTATGAGCAGTTCTTC. This translates into CSALGQGYEQFF. The chain joins TRBV20-1 to TRBJ2-1; 8 junctional bases match TRBD1. The CDR3 spans 12 residues, from the cysteine through the phenylalanine. The read is trimmed to its CDR3 DNA, 36 bases read in frame from base 1. Here V drops 5 bases and J drops 8 bases, and the junction holds 5 bases not matched to any gene. CDR1 and CDR2 were assigned from the germline V gene (reference sequence) as DFQATT and SNEGSKA.